These 7 T cell receptor beta chains originate from one sample sequenced in a study of neurological immune-mediated disorders. From the 5' RACE reads, TCRdb called clonotypes with MiXCR, one entry per CDR3 protein. In the table there are roughly 75,000 distinct CDR3 sequences, roughly 2.6% of which are singletons. The sequenced sample consisted of PBMCs. The receptor source for this set is a woman in her 30s with multiple sclerosis.

In this sample, this clonotype turned up many times. The rearrangement links TRBV6-5 to TRBJ2-2; 7 bases fit TRBD2. The germline V gene encodes CDR1 MNHEY and CDR2 SVGAGI. V lost 6 bases to trimming and J lost 4 bases; unmatched junction nucleotides: 5. The CDR3 totals 14 residues. CDR3 sequence reads: CASSYGRLTGELFF. CDR3 bases: TGTGCCAGCAGCTACGGGAGGCTCACCGGGGAGCTGTTTTTT.

This clonotype was picked up many times. The rearrangement joins TRBV19 to TRBJ2-3; no reliable D call. Trimming pared 4 bases from V and 1 base from J, leaving 9 bases between. The CDR3 spans 14 residues. Germline V gene data show CDR1 as LNHDA and CDR2 as SQIVND (reference sequence). The CDR3 sequence is CASSTSVGTDTQYF. CDR3 nucleotide sequence: TGTGCCAGTAGTACCTCGGTTGGCACAGATACGCAGTATTTT.

This clonotype was seen at least ten times. The V gene is TRBV20-1, the J gene TRBJ1-3, with TRBD1 matching over 7 bases. CDR1 is DFQATT, CDR2 SNEGSKA, per germline (reference sequence). V lost 5 bases to trimming and J lost 6 bases; unmatched junction nucleotides: 10. The CDR3 has 14 residues. CDR3 sequence (DNA): TGCAGTGCTCAGACCGGGACAGCGTCAAACACCATATATTTT. Encoded protein: CSAQTGTASNTIYF.

In this sample, this clonotype turned up many times. This sequence joins TRBV20-1 and TRBJ2-3, with TRBD2 identical over 7 bases. Germline assignment: CDR1 DFQATT and CDR2 SNEGSKA (reference sequence). There are 15 residues in the CDR3. J was trimmed by 3 bases and V by 4 bases; bases with no gene match: 10. CDR3 sequence (DNA): TGCAGTGCTAATACGGCTAGCGGATCTACAGATACGCAGTATTTT. It translates to CSANTASGSTDTQYF.

This clonotype was counted many times. The chain carries TRBV19 and TRBJ2-7; 11 positions agree with TRBD2. Unmatched junction bases numbered 1, after V lost 3 bases and J lost 3 bases. The CDR3 sequence is 14 residues long. Germline assignment: CDR1 LNHDA and CDR2 SQIVND (reference sequence). CDR3 sequence reads: CASSITSGSYEQYF. CDR3 sequence (DNA): TGTGCCAGTAGTATTACTAGCGGGAGCTACGAGCAGTACTTC.

The table lists this clonotype with many counts. J is TRBJ1-5 and V is TRBV27, with D maybe TRBD1 (6 bases). Germline V CDR1 and CDR2: MNHEY, SMNVEV (reference sequence). The V end was cut by 6 bases, the J end by 0 bases, with 12 bases between. The CDR3 is 15 residues long. Here the CDR3 reads CASRKTGFSNQPQHF. The CDR3 DNA is TGTGCCAGCAGGAAAACAGGGTTTAGCAATCAGCCCCAGCATTTT.

This clonotype was counted at least ten times. This rearrangement joins TRBV7-9 to TRBJ1-1, with 8 nucleotides matching TRBD1. Germline V gene lookup returns CDR1 SEHNR and CDR2 FQNEAQ (reference sequence). V trimming: 2 bases; J trimming: 8 bases; junction bases outside the gene matches: 10. The CDR3 length is 15 residues. The CDR3 nucleotides are TGTGCCAGCAGCTTAATGGGACAGGCGGCATCGGAAGCTTTCTTT. Translated, it gives CASSLMGQAASEAFF.